The 21 T cell receptor beta chains below come from one sample, sequenced in a study of blood T cell repertoires in COVID-19. The protocol was immunoSEQ multiplex PCR, while the TCRdb copy is restricted to in-frame clones and leaves out a portion. The data hold tens of thousands of clones, with around 84% observed a single time. The sequencing input was peripheral blood. These receptors originate from a human donor in a cohort sampled during active or convalescent COVID-19.

The rearrangement uses TRBV6-5 and TRBJ1-4; 8 nucleotides match TRBD1. V shed 6 bases, J shed 8 bases, and the junction held 8 bases outside the gene matches. The CDR3 consists of 14 residues. Germline V lookup: CDR1 MNHEY, CDR2 SVGAGI. DNA for the CDR3: TGTGCCAGCAGGGAGGACAGGGTGGAAGAAAAACTGTTTTTT. This codes for CASREDRVEEKLFF.

The table lists this clone with a count of one. The chain links TRBV5-1 to TRBJ1-5, with 10 bases fitting TRBD1. The CDR3 runs to 18 residues. Trimming removed 0 bases from V and 3 bases from J; junction bases left unmatched: 9. CDR1 SGHRS and CDR2 YFSETQ come from the germline V gene. The CDR3 DNA is TGCGCCAGCAGCTTGGGAGACAGGGGGCTCCCCTTCAATCAGCCCCAGCATTTT. Translated: CASSLGDRGLPFNQPQHF.

This clone has only a few counts. The chain uses TRBV30 and TRBJ2-5, with 9 bases lining up with TRBD1. The germline V gene has CDR1 GTSNPN and CDR2 SVGIG (reference sequence). V dropped 2 bases and J dropped 5; count of bases not matched to a gene: 15. CDR3 length: 17 amino acids. CDR3 residues: CAWSFRSSGTGTETQYF. The DNA for the CDR3 is TGTGCCTGGAGTTTCCGATCCTCCGGGACAGGGACTGAGACCCAGTACTTC.

This chain connects TRBV4-1 to TRBJ1-1; 7 nucleotides match TRBD1. The V segment lost 1 base and the J segment 1 base; nucleotides outside the gene matches: 3. This CDR3 is 15 amino acids long. Germline values: CDR1 MGHRA, CDR2 YSYEKL. The CDR3 DNA reads TGCGCCAGCAGCCAAGGGGGGGACAGGAACACTGAAGCTTTCTTT. This gives the protein CASSQGGDRNTEAFF.

The chain links TRBV19 to TRBJ2-3, with TRBD2 matching over 8 bases. The CDR3 is made up of 14 amino acids. V dropped 5 bases and J dropped 4; count of bases not matched to a gene: 5. CDR1 is LNHDA and CDR2 is SQIVND in the germline V gene (reference sequence). CDR3 loop: CASSGTRGADTQYF. CDR3 coding DNA: TGTGCCAGTAGTGGGACGCGGGGGGCAGATACGCAGTATTTT. The full variable domain, in which reference TRBV19 and TRBJ2-3 provide the parts outside the CDR3, is DGGITQSPKYLFRKEGQNVTLSCEQNLNHDAMYWYRQDPGQGLRLIYYSQIVNDFQKGDIAEGYSVSREKKESFPLTVTSAQKNPTAFYLCASSGTRGADTQYFGPGTRLTVL.

This CDR3 is CASSKAYGPQAGDTQYF. CDR3 bases: TGTGCCAGCAGCAAAGCCTACGGCCCCCAAGCGGGAGATACGCAGTATTTT. J is TRBJ2-3 and V is TRBV21-1; the tabulated D call, TRBD2, remains unverified against the DNA. TRBV21-1 is marked as a pseudogene. The CDR3 extends over 17 amino acids.

This clone came up a few times. The V and J genes are TRBV5-6 and TRBJ2-3; D is unresolved. V lost 0 bases and J 0 bases, leaving 11 bases between the germline ends. Germline CDR1 is SGHDT and CDR2 is YYEEEE. The CDR3 totals 16 residues. The CDR3 loop is CASSLGRQKSTDTQYF. The CDR3 nucleotides read TGTGCCAGCAGCTTGGGGCGGCAGAAAAGCACAGATACGCAGTATTTT. Complete variable domain (other parts from reference TRBV5-6 and TRBJ2-3): DAGVTQSPTHLIKTRGQQVTLRCSPKSGHDTVSWYQQALGQGPQFIFQYYEEEERQRGNFPDRFSGHQFPNYSSELNVNALLLGDSALYLCASSLGRQKSTDTQYFGPGTRLTVL.

The V call is TRBV9, the J call TRBJ2-5; no clear D gene. Germline values: CDR1 SGDLS, CDR2 YYNGEE. The V gene lost 0 bases and the J gene lost 5 bases, with 14 bases spanning the gap. The CDR3 loop spans 15 amino acids. The CDR3 nucleotides are TGTGCCAGCAGCGTAGGCGTGAGTGTGAGCGAGACCCAGTACTTC. As protein: CASSVGVSVSETQYF.

This clone was counted a single time. The rearrangement joins TRBV6-5 to TRBJ1-5, with 7 nucleotides matching TRBD1. Germline lookup yields CDR1 MNHEY and CDR2 SVGAGI. V gave up 2 bases and J gave up 5 bases; unmatched junction bases: 6. The CDR3 covers 15 residues. The CDR3 coding sequence is TGTGCCAGCAGTTACCGACAGGGAGGCGATCAGCCCCAGCATTTT. Protein: CASSYRQGGDQPQHF.

Concerning this clone: A junction end diverges from the germline sequence, so it may reflect a read error. The chain recombines TRBV7-7 with TRBJ2-5, with 12 bases aligning to TRBD2. The germline V gene has CDR1 SSHAT and CDR2 FNYEAQ (reference sequence). This CDR3 is built from 16 residues. The CDR3 here is CASSLGLAGLSETQYF. The CDR3 DNA follows: TGTGCTAGCAGCCTTGGACTAGCGGGGTTATCAGAGACCCAGTACTTC.

V usage is TRBV24-1 and J usage is TRBJ2-1; 14 bases line up with TRBD2. CDR1 and CDR2 from the germline V gene are KGHDR and SFDVKD. V dropped 4 bases and J dropped 8; count of bases not matched to a gene: 3. The CDR3 has 15 amino acids. CDR3 in DNA: TGTGCCACCAGTGACGCGACTAGCGGGGGGGATGAGCAGTTCTTC. Its protein is CATSDATSGGDEQFF.

The rearrangement joins TRBV11-1 to TRBJ2-3; 8 nucleotides line up with TRBD1. Germline CDR1 reads SGHAT; CDR2 reads FQDESV (reference sequence). Losses at the gene ends were 1 base for V and 0 bases for J; bases not matched to a gene: 0. The CDR3 extends over 15 amino acids. This CDR3 reads CASSLGQGSTDTQYF. The CDR3 DNA reads TGTGCCAGCAGCTTAGGACAGGGGAGCACAGATACGCAGTATTTT.

V usage is TRBV10-1 and J usage is TRBJ1-1; TRBD1 agrees at 7 bases. The CDR3 sequence is 12 residues long. CDR1 WNHNN and CDR2 SYGVQD come from the germline V gene (reference sequence). Germline trimming cut 5 bases from V and 11 bases from J; bases unmatched to any gene: 8. This CDR3 reads CASSHQGDLAFF. As DNA, the CDR3 is TGCGCCAGCAGTCATCAGGGGGATTTGGCTTTCTTT.

V and J are TRBV9 and TRBJ2-2, with a possible D match to TRBD1 (5 bases). Germline V lookup: CDR1 SGDLS, CDR2 YYNGEE. V was cut by 0 bases and J by 2 bases, with 23 bases left in between. There are 20 residues in the CDR3. CDR3 DNA: TGTGCCAGCAGCGTAGACTCGGTCATAACGGCAGGGATAAACACCGGGGAGCTGTTTTTT. Its translation is CASSVDSVITAGINTGELFF.

The chain has TRBV3-1 (or the pseudogene TRBV3-2) and TRBJ1-6; a weak D match, TRBD1 (5 bases). This CDR3 has 14 residues. Trimming shortened V by 1 base and J by 7 bases, and 8 bases separated the two germline ends. Per the germline V gene, CDR1 is LGHDT and CDR2 is YNNKEL (reference sequence). CDR3 nucleotides: TGTGCCAGCAGCCAAGGCAGGGCCAATTCACCCCTCCACTTT. This sequence encodes CASSQGRANSPLHF.

The J gene is TRBJ1-2, the V gene TRBV30; D ambiguous. The germline CDR1 and CDR2 sequences are GTSNPN and SVGIG (reference sequence). V lost 4 bases, J lost 8 bases, and 11 bases lay in between. The CDR3 totals 11 residues. CDR3 DNA sequence: TGTGCCTGGAATCAGGATTCGGGCTACACCTTC. Encoded protein: CAWNQDSGYTF.

In DNA, the CDR3 is TGTGCCAGCACCTGCGGCACCACTGAAGCTTTCTTT. Translating it yields CASTCGTTEAFF. V gene TRBV2 combines with J gene TRBJ1-1; D is unresolved. The germline V and J ends were trimmed by 7 bases and 4 bases, with 10 bases remaining between them. In germline, CDR1 is SNHLY, CDR2 FYNNEI. The CDR3 spans 12 residues.

This clone was detected only once. This sequence joins TRBV7-2 and TRBJ2-1, with 12 bases fitting TRBD2. CDR1 SGHTA and CDR2 FQGNSA come from the germline V gene. The CDR3 runs 18 residues. With 1 base clipped from V and 1 base from J, the junction kept 5 bases outside the gene matches. CDR3: CASSLGASGGGSYNEQFF. DNA of the CDR3: TGTGCCAGCAGCTTAGGGGCTAGCGGGGGGGGTTCCTACAATGAGCAGTTCTTC. The full variable domain, completed using reference TRBV7-2 and TRBJ2-1, is GAGVSQSPSNKVTEKGKDVELRCDPISGHTALYWYRQSLGQGLEFLIYFQGNSAPDKSGLPSDRFSAERTGGSVSTLTIQRTQQEDSAVYLCASSLGASGGGSYNEQFFGPGTRLTVL.

This rearrangement joins TRBV7-3 to TRBJ2-5, with TRBD1 matching 8 bases. This CDR3 has 14 residues. Losses at the gene ends were 1 base for V and 4 bases for J; bases not matched to a gene: 2. Germline CDR1 and CDR2: SGHTA and FQGTGA. The CDR3 here is CASSLNRGAETQYF. Written as DNA, the CDR3 is TGTGCCAGCAGCTTAAACAGGGGGGCAGAGACCCAGTACTTC.

The J gene is TRBJ2-3, the V gene TRBV5-4; 7 bases are shared with TRBD2. Trimming took 3 bases from V and 0 from J; bases not matched to a gene: 16. The CDR3 is made up of 19 amino acids. CDR1 is SGHNT, CDR2 YYREEE, per germline (reference sequence). The CDR3 nucleotides are TGTGCCAGCAGCTGGAAGCTTATGAAAGCGGGGTTTAGCACAGATACGCAGTATTTT. Translating gives CASSWKLMKAGFSTDTQYF.

V and J are TRBV4-3 and TRBJ2-2, with TRBD1 identical over 7 bases. Germline V gene data show CDR1 as LGHNA and CDR2 as YSLEER. The CDR3 contains 16 residues. Germline trimming cut 0 bases from V and 4 bases from J; bases unmatched to any gene: 5. The CDR3 DNA reads as TGCGCCAGCAGCCAAGATAAGGGACAGCTCACCGGGGAGCTGTTTTTT. Its translation: CASSQDKGQLTGELFF.